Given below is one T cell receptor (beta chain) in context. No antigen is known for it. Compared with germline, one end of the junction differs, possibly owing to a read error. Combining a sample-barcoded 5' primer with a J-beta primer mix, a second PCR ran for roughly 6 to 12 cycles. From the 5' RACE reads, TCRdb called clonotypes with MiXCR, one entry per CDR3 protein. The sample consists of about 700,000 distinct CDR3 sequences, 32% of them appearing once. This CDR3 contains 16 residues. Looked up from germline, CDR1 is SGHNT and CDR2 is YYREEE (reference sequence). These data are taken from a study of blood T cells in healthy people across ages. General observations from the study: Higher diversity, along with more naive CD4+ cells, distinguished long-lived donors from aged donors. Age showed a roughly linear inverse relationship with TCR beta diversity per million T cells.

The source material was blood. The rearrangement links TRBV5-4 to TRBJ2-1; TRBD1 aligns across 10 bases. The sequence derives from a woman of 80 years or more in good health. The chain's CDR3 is CACSFGQGVSYNEQFF. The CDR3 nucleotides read TGTGCCTGCAGCTTCGGACAGGGGGTGTCCTACAATGAGCAGTTCTTC.